The source of this T cell receptor (beta chain) is a study of CD8+ T cells in alopecia areata (dated by TCRdb to the late 2010s). Background on the whole study: The treated patients, all with moderate-to-severe alopecia areata, were enrolled in an open-label pilot trial of oral tofacitinib given at 5 to 10 mg twice daily. The study used high-throughput TCRbeta sequencing to examine T cell clonal expansion in alopecia areata, in both the C3H/HeJ mouse model and human patients. Human TCRbeta sequencing covered scalp tissue and sorted CD4+ and CD8+ peripheral blood T cells from patchy and totalis/universalis alopecia areata patients and healthy controls. For the treated patients, the SALT score, which quantifies what percentage of scalp surface area is affected, served as the measure of disease severity. Patients stayed on tofacitinib for 6 to 18 months and then had 6 months of follow-up off drug so that delayed response and recurrence could be assessed. Scalp clonality was compared across normal scalp (n=4), patchy alopecia areata scalp (n=8), and alopecia totalis/universalis scalp (n=8). RNA came from the PAXgene miRNA kit for fixed scalp, the miRNeasy kit for PBMCs, and the RNeasy kit for mouse skin. immunoSEQ multiplex PCR using 35 Vbeta forward primers and 13 Jbeta reverse primers was used to amplify TCRbeta CDR3 regions. Biopsies were taken from tofacitinib-treated patients at baseline and at 4 and 24 weeks of treatment, and a later scalp biopsy was taken in several of the tofacitinib-treated patients.

CDR1 and CDR2 are drawn from the germline V gene: SGDLS, YYNGEE. V is trimmed back by 0 bases and J by 0 bases, and the junction contains 10 bases that no gene match accounts for. Its CDR3 holds 19 amino acids, cysteine through phenylalanine. Just the 57-base CDR3 DNA is kept, in frame starting at base 1. Results and caveats for the whole study, not just this receptor: Lesional scalp, especially in alopecia totalis/universalis, showed higher clonality and more expanded CD8+ clones than normal scalp, suggesting antigenic drive. Unlike mouse skin, which is dominated by gammadelta T cells, normal human skin has resident alphabeta T cells that are also sequenced, and this complicates analysis of the scalp TCR repertoire. Tofacitinib significantly decreased scalp clonality and the number of expanded CD8+ clones among the top 100 scalp clones. TCR sequences shared between patients were less clear than in mice, possibly partly because of HLA diversity in the patient population. Many expanded lesional clones persisted in scalp and blood during tofacitinib treatment, which may partly explain relapse after stopping treatment. The treated cohort was small, with a single nonresponder, so links between baseline CD8+ expansion and response need larger studies.

The library was produced with the immunoSEQ multiplex PCR assay. RNA was extracted from all samples and reverse transcribed into cDNA, which served as template for TCR sequencing. First-strand cDNA was synthesized with SuperScript III using a 2:1 mix of oligo-dT and random hexamers. Amplification bias was assessed with a synthetic immune receptor repertoire, and residual bias was removed computationally. The paper's processing steps were these. After raw reads were preprocessed to remove errors, the CDR3 was defined following IMGT conventions as running from the conserved cysteine to phenylalanine. Clonality was calculated as 1 minus Shannon entropy normalized by log2 of the number of productive unique TCRs. Whether each scalp clone was CD4 or CD8 was inferred by checking scalp TCRbeta sequences against the CD4 and CD8 repertoires from sorted blood. Imported from immuneACCESS, the table was reduced by TCRdb to in-frame sequences with V and J called. These copies leave out some clones; in studies compared against another copy, an unresolved V gene accounts for under half, and the cause of the remainder is not known. That table gives V, J and clone size, and the DNA gave D and trimming. This sample is represented by 150,000 to 200,000 clones; 50% to 75% of them were singletons. 16% of the sample is taken by the ten largest.

On this clone itself: Its recognized antigen is unknown. No much larger clone exists at a distance of one base, and base qualities are not known.

The treatment or condition label, read with the paper, signifies: oral pan-JAK inhibitor, 5-10 mg twice daily. From alopecia areata patients, peripheral blood was collected along with lesional scalp punch biopsies. PBMCs were isolated by density centrifugation and stained for CD3, CD4 and CD8, after which CD4+ and CD8+ T cells were sorted on a FACSAria. The sample was CD4+ T cells sorted from blood, taken at approximately week 60, from a patient treated with tofacitinib. Here the chain combines TRBV9 and TRBJ2-1, and 9 junction bases match TRBD2. The clonotype comes from a human donor with alopecia areata. The sequenced DNA: TGTGCCAGCAGCGTAGGGCGGCTAGCGGGGTCCAGCTCCTACAATGAGCAGTTCTTC. Translated, this is CASSVGRLAGSSSYNEQFF.